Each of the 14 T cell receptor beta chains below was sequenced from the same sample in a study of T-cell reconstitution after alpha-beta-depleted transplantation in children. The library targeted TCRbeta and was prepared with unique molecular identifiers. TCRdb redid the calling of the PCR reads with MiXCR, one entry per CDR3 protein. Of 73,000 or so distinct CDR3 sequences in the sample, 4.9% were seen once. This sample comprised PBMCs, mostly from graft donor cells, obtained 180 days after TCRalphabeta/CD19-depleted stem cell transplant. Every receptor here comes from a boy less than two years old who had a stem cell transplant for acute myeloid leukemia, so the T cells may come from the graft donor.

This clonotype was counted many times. The CDR3 sequence is CASSELQSNYGYTF. For the CDR3, the DNA is TGTGCCAGCAGTGAACTACAGTCAAACTATGGCTACACCTTC. The genes are TRBV6-1 and TRBJ1-2; D uncertain. Looked up from germline, CDR1 is MNHNS and CDR2 is SASEGT. The V end was cut by 2 bases, the J end by 2 bases, with 9 bases between. The CDR3 extends over 14 amino acids.

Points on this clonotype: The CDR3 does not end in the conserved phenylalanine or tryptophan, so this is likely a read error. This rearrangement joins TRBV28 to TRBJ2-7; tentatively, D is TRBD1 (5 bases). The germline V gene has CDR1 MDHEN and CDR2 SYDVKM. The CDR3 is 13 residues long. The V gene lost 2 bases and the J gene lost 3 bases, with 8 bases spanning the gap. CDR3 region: CASSLGANYEQYL. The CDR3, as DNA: TGTGCCAGCAGTTTAGGGGCGAACTACGAGCAGTACCTC.

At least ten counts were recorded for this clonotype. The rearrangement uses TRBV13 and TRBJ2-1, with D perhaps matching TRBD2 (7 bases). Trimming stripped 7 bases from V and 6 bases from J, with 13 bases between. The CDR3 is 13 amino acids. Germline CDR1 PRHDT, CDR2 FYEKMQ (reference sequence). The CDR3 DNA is TGTGCCAGCAAAGGGGGGGGGTCCAATGAGCAGTTCTTC. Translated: CASKGGGSNEQFF.

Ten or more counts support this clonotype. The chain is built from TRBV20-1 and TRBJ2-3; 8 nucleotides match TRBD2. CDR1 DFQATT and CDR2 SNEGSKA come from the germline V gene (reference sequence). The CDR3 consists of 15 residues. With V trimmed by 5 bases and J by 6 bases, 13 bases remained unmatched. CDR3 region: CSAELWGGGPDTQYF. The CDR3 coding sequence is TGCAGTGCTGAATTGTGGGGCGGGGGGCCGGATACGCAGTATTTT.

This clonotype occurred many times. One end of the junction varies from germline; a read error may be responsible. This chain's CDR3 is CSARSQLNRPQHF. Here the CDR3 DNA reads TGCAGTGCTAGGTCTCAGCTCAATCGGCCCCAGCATTTT. The rearrangement uses TRBV20-1 and TRBJ1-5; D not resolved. Germline loops: CDR1 DFQATT, CDR2 SNEGSKA (reference sequence). CDR3 length equals 13 residues.

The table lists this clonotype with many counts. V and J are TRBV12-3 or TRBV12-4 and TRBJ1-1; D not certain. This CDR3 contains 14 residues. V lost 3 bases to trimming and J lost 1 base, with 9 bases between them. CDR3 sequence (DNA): TGTGCCAGCAGTTTGGGGAGGTCGAACACTGAAGCTTTCTTT. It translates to CASSLGRSNTEAFF.

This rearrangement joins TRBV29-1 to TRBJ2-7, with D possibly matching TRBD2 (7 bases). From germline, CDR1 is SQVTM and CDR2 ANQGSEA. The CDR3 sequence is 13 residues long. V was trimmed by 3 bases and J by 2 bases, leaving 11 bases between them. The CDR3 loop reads CSVDKGGTYEQYV. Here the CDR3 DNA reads TGCAGCGTTGATAAGGGGGGGACCTACGAGCAGTACGTC.

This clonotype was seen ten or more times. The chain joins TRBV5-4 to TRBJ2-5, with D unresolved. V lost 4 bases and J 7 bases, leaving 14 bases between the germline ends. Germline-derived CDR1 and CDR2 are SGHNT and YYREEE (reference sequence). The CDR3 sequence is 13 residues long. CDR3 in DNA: TGTGCCAGCAGCCGAGACCTAGGAGTGACCCAGTACTTC. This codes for CASSRDLGVTQYF.

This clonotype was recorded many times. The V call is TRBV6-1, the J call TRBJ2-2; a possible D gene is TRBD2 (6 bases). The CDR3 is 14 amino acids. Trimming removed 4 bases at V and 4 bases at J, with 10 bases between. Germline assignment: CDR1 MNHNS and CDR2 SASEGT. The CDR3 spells CASSAGVITGELFF. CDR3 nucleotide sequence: TGTGCCAGCAGTGCGGGGGTGATCACCGGGGAGCTGTTTTTT.

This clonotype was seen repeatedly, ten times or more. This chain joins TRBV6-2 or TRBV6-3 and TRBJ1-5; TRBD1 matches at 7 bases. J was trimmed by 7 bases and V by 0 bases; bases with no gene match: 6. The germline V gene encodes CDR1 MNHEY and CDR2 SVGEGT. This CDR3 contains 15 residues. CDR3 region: CASSYSRQGGQPQHF. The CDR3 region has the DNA TGTGCCAGCAGTTACTCGAGACAGGGCGGACAGCCCCAGCATTTT.

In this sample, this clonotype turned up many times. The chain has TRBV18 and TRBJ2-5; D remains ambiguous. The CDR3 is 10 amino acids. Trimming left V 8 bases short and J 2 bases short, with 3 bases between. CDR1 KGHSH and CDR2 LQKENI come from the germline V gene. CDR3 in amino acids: CASGQETQYF. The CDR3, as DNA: TGTGCCAGCGGTCAAGAGACCCAGTACTTC. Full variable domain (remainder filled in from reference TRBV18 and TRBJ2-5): NAGVMQNPRHLVRRRGQEARLRCSPMKGHSHVYWYRQLPEEGLKFMVYLQKENIIDESGMPKERFSAEFPKEGPSILRIQQVVRGDSAAYFCASGQETQYFGPGTRLLVL.

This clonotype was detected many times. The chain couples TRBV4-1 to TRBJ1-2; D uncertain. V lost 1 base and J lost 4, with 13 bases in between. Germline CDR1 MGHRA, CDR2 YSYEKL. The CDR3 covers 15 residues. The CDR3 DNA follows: TGCGCCAGCAGCCAAGGTAGAACGGAAACCTATGGCTACACCTTC. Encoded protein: CASSQGRTETYGYTF.

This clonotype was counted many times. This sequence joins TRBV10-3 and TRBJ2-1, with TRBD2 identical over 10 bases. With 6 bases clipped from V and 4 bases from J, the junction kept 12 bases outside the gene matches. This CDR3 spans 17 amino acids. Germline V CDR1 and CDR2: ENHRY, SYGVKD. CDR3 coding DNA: TGTGCCATCAGCAGCGGGGGGGCTTTCGCTTCGTACAATGAGCAGTTCTTC. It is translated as CAISSGGAFASYNEQFF.

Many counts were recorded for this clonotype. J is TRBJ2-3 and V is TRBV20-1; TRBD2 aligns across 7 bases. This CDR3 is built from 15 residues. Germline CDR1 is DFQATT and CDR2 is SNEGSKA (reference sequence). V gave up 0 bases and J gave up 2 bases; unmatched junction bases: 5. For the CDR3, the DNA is TGCAGTGCTAGAGAACCAGCGGGGTACACAGATACGCAGTATTTT. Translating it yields CSAREPAGYTDTQYF.